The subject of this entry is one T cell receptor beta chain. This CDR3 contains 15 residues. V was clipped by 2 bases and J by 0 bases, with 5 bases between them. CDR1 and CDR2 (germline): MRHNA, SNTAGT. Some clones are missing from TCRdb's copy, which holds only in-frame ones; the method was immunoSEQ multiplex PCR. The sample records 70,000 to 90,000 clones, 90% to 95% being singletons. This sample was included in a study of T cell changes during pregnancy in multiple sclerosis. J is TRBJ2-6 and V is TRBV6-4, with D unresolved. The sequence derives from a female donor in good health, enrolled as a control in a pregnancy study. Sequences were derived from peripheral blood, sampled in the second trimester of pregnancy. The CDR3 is CASSDGSSGANVLTF. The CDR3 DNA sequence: TGTGCCAGCAGTGACGGCAGCTCTGGGGCCAACGTCCTGACTTTC.